These 31 T cell receptor beta chains came from one sample sequenced in a study of beta chain features in type 1 diabetes (dated 2018 in TCRdb). The paper's findings and limits, for the study overall: Type 1 diabetes patients showed a moderate but significant shortening of TCRB CDR3 length in all four CD4+ subsets.

These receptors' antigens are unknown. Libraries were made using the immunoSEQ multiplex PCR assay. The High Capacity cDNA Reverse Transcription Kit was used to reverse transcribe all of the isolated RNA, meaning that expressed TCRB transcripts were what got sequenced. The source is immuneACCESS, and TCRdb retained only in-frame sequences with V and J called. Part of the clones is not carried over; for the studies checked, unresolved V genes explain less than half of this, and the remainder is unexplained. Across this sample there are hundreds of thousands of clones, with around 15% seen only once. Approximately 0.021% of the sample lies in the top ten. Source material: naive CD4+ T cells from blood. The sample's cell subset or site label, in plain terms: true naive CD4+ T cells. These receptors all come from a man aged 18 to 29 with type 1 diabetes.

The table lists this clone with a few counts. The chain links TRBV11-1 to TRBJ2-1, with D possibly being TRBD1 or TRBD2 (5 bases each). The germline gives CDR1 SGHAT, CDR2 FQDESV (reference sequence). The CDR3 has 15 amino acids. Trimming pared 1 base from V and 4 bases from J, leaving 11 bases between. DNA of the CDR3: TGTGCCAGCAGCTTAGGGGGACCCATTTACAATGAGCAGTTCTTC. Translation: CASSLGGPIYNEQFF.

The chain links TRBV4-1 to TRBJ1-2; D gene uncertain. The CDR3 runs to 15 residues. Germline assignment: CDR1 MGHRA and CDR2 YSYEKL. Trimming pared 1 base from V and 4 bases from J, leaving 13 bases between. CDR3 sequence: CASSQGVDGIYGYTF. CDR3 sequence (DNA): TGCGCCAGCAGCCAAGGGGTGGACGGAATCTATGGCTACACCTTC.

This clone was counted a few times. The V gene is TRBV2, the J gene TRBJ1-4; no definite D call. The CDR3 totals 14 residues. Trimming shortened V by 8 bases and J by 8 bases, and 18 bases separated the two germline ends. Germline-derived CDR1 and CDR2 are SNHLY and FYNNEI. Here the CDR3 reads CASHEAVIREKLFF. In DNA form, the CDR3 reads TGTGCCAGCCACGAGGCTGTAATACGGGAAAAACTGTTTTTT.

This clone was detected a few times. The rearrangement joins TRBV4-1 to TRBJ2-3; D gene uncertain. The V end was cut by 7 bases, the J end by 4 bases, with 12 bases between. Germline V gives CDR1 MGHRA, CDR2 YSYEKL. The CDR3 runs to 13 residues. The CDR3 here is CASTSPPADTQYF. The CDR3 region has the DNA TGCGCCAGCACCTCCCCCCCCGCAGATACGCAGTATTTT.

This clone was recorded once. The genes are TRBV4-2 and TRBJ1-1; D is undetermined. Germline values: CDR1 LGHNA, CDR2 YNFKEQ. CDR3 size: 15 residues. V gave up 1 base and J gave up 1 base, with 10 bases separating them. This CDR3 reads CASSQVEVWNTEAFF. DNA of the CDR3: TGTGCCAGCAGCCAAGTTGAGGTTTGGAACACTGAAGCTTTCTTT.

The CDR3 DNA reads TGTGCCCAGCACAAGGGGGGCTCGCCTTTGGTACTCTCTGGGGCCAACGTCCTGACTTTC. It specifies CAQHKGGSPLVLSGANVLTF. This chain connects TRBV15 to TRBJ2-6; D assignment may be TRBD1 or TRBD2 (6 bases each). Trimming took 11 bases from V and 0 from J, leaving 29 bases between them. CDR1 is LNHNV and CDR2 is YYDKDF in the germline V gene (reference sequence). The CDR3 extends over 20 amino acids. Looking up the rest from reference TRBV15 and TRBJ2-6 gives the full variable domain: DAMVIQNPRYQVTQFGKPVTLSCSQTLNHNVMYWYQQKSSQAPKLLFHYYDKDFNNEADTPDNFQSRRPNTSFCFLDIRSPGLGDTAMYLCAQHKGGSPLVLSGANVLTFGAGSRLTVL.

The chain joins TRBV7-9 to TRBJ1-1; 9 bases match TRBD1. The germline V gene has CDR1 SEHNR and CDR2 FQNEAQ (reference sequence). V was pared by 5 bases and J by 2 bases, with 6 bases of the junction left unmatched. The CDR3 runs 15 residues. The CDR3 is CASSAKTGGNTEAFF. Here the CDR3 DNA reads TGTGCCAGCAGCGCAAAAACAGGGGGCAACACTGAAGCTTTCTTT.

In this sample, this clone turned up once. V is TRBV18 and J is TRBJ2-7; 7 bases align to TRBD1. The CDR3 is made up of 15 amino acids. V lost 4 bases to trimming and J lost 2 bases; unmatched junction nucleotides: 8. The germline V gene has CDR1 KGHSH and CDR2 LQKENI. For the CDR3, the DNA is TGTGCCAGCTCACGCACCGGGACAGCCCCCTACGAGCAGTACTTC. Amino acid sequence: CASSRTGTAPYEQYF.

This chain joins TRBV2 and TRBJ1-6, with D maybe TRBD1 (5 bases). CDR3 size: 13 residues. CDR1 and CDR2 (germline): SNHLY, FYNNEI. V lost 7 bases, J lost 9 bases, and 13 bases lay in between. CDR3 residues: CASMDILPSPLHF. The CDR3 DNA reads TGTGCCAGCATGGACATACTACCTTCACCCCTCCACTTT.

V is TRBV6-1 and J is TRBJ2-5; 8 nucleotides agree with TRBD1. The CDR3 loop spans 14 amino acids. The germline gives CDR1 MNHNS, CDR2 SASEGT. Germline trimming cut 6 bases from V and 1 base from J; bases unmatched to any gene: 4. The DNA of the CDR3 is TGTGCCAGCAGACTCGGACAGGGCCAAGAGACCCAGTACTTC. Encoded protein: CASRLGQGQETQYF.

This clone occurred a few times. This chain joins TRBV30 and TRBJ1-1; 9 bases line up with TRBD1. The CDR3 is 13 amino acids. Per the germline V gene, CDR1 is GTSNPN and CDR2 is SVGIG (reference sequence). Trimming took 3 bases from V and 6 from J; bases not matched to a gene: 5. In DNA form, the CDR3 reads TGTGCCTGGAGGGGACAGGGTTACTCTGAAGCTTTCTTT. This codes for CAWRGQGYSEAFF. Variable domain in full (rest from reference TRBV30 and TRBJ1-1): SQTIHQWPATLVQPVGSPLSLECTVEGTSNPNLYWYRQAAGRGLQLLFYSVGIGQISSEVPQNLSASRPQDRQFILSSKKLLLSDSGFYLCAWRGQGYSEAFFGQGTRLTVV.

The chain uses TRBV6-5 and TRBJ2-2, with 9 bases fitting TRBD1. Germline CDR1 reads MNHEY; CDR2 reads SVGAGI. The CDR3 is 16 amino acids. Unmatched junction bases numbered 7, after V lost 2 bases and J lost 6 bases. The CDR3 region has the DNA TGTGCCAGCAGTTACGCCCGGGACAGGGTAGCCGGGGAGCTGTTTTTT. It is translated as CASSYARDRVAGELFF.

This clone was detected a few times. The gene calls are TRBV18 and TRBJ2-5; possible D gene TRBD2, 5 bases. The CDR3 length is 13 residues. Deletions cut 8 bases from V and 0 bases from J, with 10 bases between. Germline loops: CDR1 KGHSH, CDR2 LQKENI. The CDR3, as DNA: TGTGCCAGCGAACGAGGGTACCAAGAGACCCAGTACTTC. It is translated as CASERGYQETQYF.

The chain is built from TRBV14 and TRBJ1-2; TRBD1 matches at 9 bases. CDR3 length: 14 residues. J gave up 8 bases and V 6 bases, and 10 bases lay outside the gene matches. Germline loops: CDR1 SGHDN, CDR2 FVKESK. In DNA form, the CDR3 reads TGTGCCAGCAGGTCCGGGACAGGGACGGAAGGCTACACCTTC. This encodes CASRSGTGTEGYTF.

This rearrangement joins TRBV6-5 to TRBJ1-5, with a tentative D call TRBD1 (6 bases). Trimming cost V 0 bases and J 1 base, with 10 bases left between them. CDR3 size: 16 residues. Germline CDR1 MNHEY, CDR2 SVGAGI. The CDR3 region has the DNA TGTGCCAGCAGTTACTCAGGGGGTAGCAGCAATCAGCCCCAGCATTTT. It encodes CASSYSGGSSNQPQHF.

This clone showed up just a few times. V gene TRBV6-5 combines with J gene TRBJ1-5; D is unclear. The CDR3 totals 15 residues. V was pared by 0 bases and J by 0 bases, with 6 bases between. Per germline, CDR1 MNHEY and CDR2 SVGAGI. The CDR3 sequence: CASSYSSDSNQPQHF. The CDR3 bases are TGTGCCAGCAGTTACTCGTCGGATAGCAATCAGCCCCAGCATTTT.

The V and J genes are TRBV6-1 and TRBJ1-2; 7 nucleotides match TRBD1. J lost 3 bases, V lost 9 bases, and 13 bases had no gene match. CDR1 MNHNS and CDR2 SASEGT come from the germline V gene. The CDR3 spans 15 residues. The CDR3 protein is CASGRGGGTDYGYTF. As DNA, the CDR3 is TGTGCCAGTGGGAGGGGAGGGGGCACGGACTATGGCTACACCTTC.

The V gene is TRBV10-3, the J gene TRBJ2-2; no firm D call. The ends were cut back, 8 bases at V and 5 bases at J, with 18 bases in the middle. The CDR3 has 15 residues. Germline V gives CDR1 ENHRY, CDR2 SYGVKD. CDR3 amino acids: CAISYLDPRTGELFF. The CDR3 DNA follows: TGTGCCATCTCGTATCTCGACCCTAGGACCGGGGAGCTGTTTTTT.

This clone turned up a few times. V gene TRBV4-2 combines with J gene TRBJ2-5; D may be TRBD2 (6 bases). Germline CDR1 is LGHNA and CDR2 is YNFKEQ. CDR3 length: 16 residues. Deletions cut 0 bases from V and 2 bases from J, with 13 bases between. This CDR3 is CASSQDRNGGQETQYF. As DNA, the CDR3 is TGTGCCAGCAGCCAAGATAGGAACGGGGGACAAGAGACCCAGTACTTC.

There are a few counts of this clone. The chain is built from TRBV18 and TRBJ2-7; D remains unclear. Germline assignment: CDR1 KGHSH and CDR2 LQKENI. The CDR3 length is 12 residues. Trimming took off 1 base at V and 7 bases at J, with 8 bases between the two ends. The CDR3 nucleotides read TGTGCCAGCTCACCACAGGAGAGGGAGCAGTACTTC. This codes for CASSPQEREQYF.

This chain joins TRBV18 and TRBJ2-3, with TRBD2 matching 8 bases. Germline V lookup: CDR1 KGHSH, CDR2 LQKENI. This CDR3 comprises 15 residues. Germline trimming cut 6 bases from V and 0 bases from J; bases unmatched to any gene: 5. Here the CDR3 reads CASSHSGASTDTQYF. In DNA, the CDR3 is TGTGCCAGCTCCCATAGCGGGGCCAGCACAGATACGCAGTATTTT.

The chain has TRBV6-5 and TRBJ2-1, with a weak D call TRBD1 (5 bases). Trimming removed 2 bases at V and 6 bases at J, with 11 bases between. Germline V gene lookup returns CDR1 MNHEY and CDR2 SVGAGI. The CDR3 contains 14 residues. The CDR3: CASSYDSVGNEQFF. Here the CDR3 DNA reads TGTGCCAGCAGTTACGACAGCGTTGGCAATGAGCAGTTCTTC.

The chain employs TRBV5-4 and TRBJ1-1, with TRBD1 matching 7 bases. Germline lookup yields CDR1 SGHNT and CDR2 YYREEE (reference sequence). The CDR3 contains 13 residues. V lost 1 base, J lost 8 bases, and 5 bases stayed unmatched. Written as DNA, the CDR3 is TGTGCCAGCAGCTTGCTCCCGGGACAGGAAGCTTTCTTT. This gives the protein CASSLLPGQEAFF.

V is TRBV7-2 and J is TRBJ2-5; the match to TRBD2 covers 7 bases. Germline V CDR1 and CDR2: SGHTA, FQGNSA. Trimming removed 0 bases from V and 5 bases from J; junction bases left unmatched: 6. The CDR3 consists of 15 residues. CDR3 bases: TGTGCCAGCAGCTTAGCGGGACTAAGCCTTGAGACCCAGTACTTC. It specifies CASSLAGLSLETQYF.

In its sample, this clone was seen a few times. The chain uses TRBV29-1 and TRBJ1-2; tentative D call: TRBD1 (5 bases). Germline CDR1 is SQVTM and CDR2 is ANQGSEA. Trimming pared 7 bases from V and 1 base from J, leaving 16 bases between. CDR3 length: 14 residues. The CDR3 nucleotides are TGCAGCGCTAAAATGGTGGGGGGTAACTATGGCTACACCTTC. Encoded protein: CSAKMVGGNYGYTF.

This clone has a handful of counts. The same CDR3 arises from other DNA sequences in this sample as well. The gene calls are TRBV2 and TRBJ1-1, with TRBD1 as a possible D gene (6 bases). This CDR3 region has 13 residues. V lost 6 bases and J 1 base, leaving 9 bases between the germline ends. Germline CDR1 is SNHLY and CDR2 is FYNNEI. The CDR3 reads CASRVQGNTEAFF. The CDR3 DNA follows: TGTGCCAGCAGGGTACAGGGGAACACTGAAGCTTTCTTT.

V and J are TRBV30 and TRBJ1-2; the D is unclear. The CDR3 length is 13 residues. The V gene's germline CDR1 is GTSNPN and CDR2 SVGIG (reference sequence). Between the trimmed V and J ends, which lost 2 bases and 4 bases, there was a span of 11 bases. The CDR3 reads CAWSTSSSYGYTF. In DNA form, the CDR3 reads TGTGCCTGGAGTACGAGTTCATCCTATGGCTACACCTTC.

This chain uses TRBV5-1 with TRBJ2-3; D unresolved. The ends were cut back, 0 bases at V and 4 bases at J, with 15 bases in the middle. This CDR3 comprises 16 residues. CDR1 SGHRS and CDR2 YFSETQ come from the germline V gene. CDR3 bases: TGCGCCAGCAGCTTGGTAGGGCAGAGGAGAGCAGATACGCAGTATTTT. It encodes CASSLVGQRRADTQYF.

This clone turned up a few times. J is TRBJ2-3 and V is TRBV18, with TRBD2 as a possible D gene (6 bases). V lost 0 bases and J 6 bases, leaving 13 bases between the germline ends. Germline values: CDR1 KGHSH, CDR2 LQKENI. The CDR3 extends over 15 amino acids. The chain's CDR3 is CASSPPGQGGDTQYF. Here the CDR3 DNA reads TGTGCCAGCTCACCACCGGGGCAGGGAGGTGATACGCAGTATTTT.

A note on this clone: Other DNA sequences in the sample encode the same CDR3. The chain links TRBV18 to TRBJ2-6, with no clear D. This CDR3 has 15 residues. V was trimmed by 0 bases and J by 2 bases, leaving 5 bases between them. Germline CDR1 is KGHSH and CDR2 is LQKENI. CDR3 bases: TGTGCCAGCTCACCACCAGGCACTGGGGCCAACGTCCTGACTTTC. Its protein product is CASSPPGTGANVLTF.

This clone was seen a handful of times. The CDR3, as DNA: TGTGCCAGCAGCCAAACCCAGGGGGCGAACACTGAAGCTTTCTTT. Translation: CASSQTQGANTEAFF. The chain carries TRBV14 and TRBJ1-1; 8 nucleotides align to TRBD1. CDR1 is SGHDN, CDR2 FVKESK, per germline. This CDR3 has 15 amino acids. Trimming took 2 bases from V and 1 from J; bases not matched to a gene: 3.